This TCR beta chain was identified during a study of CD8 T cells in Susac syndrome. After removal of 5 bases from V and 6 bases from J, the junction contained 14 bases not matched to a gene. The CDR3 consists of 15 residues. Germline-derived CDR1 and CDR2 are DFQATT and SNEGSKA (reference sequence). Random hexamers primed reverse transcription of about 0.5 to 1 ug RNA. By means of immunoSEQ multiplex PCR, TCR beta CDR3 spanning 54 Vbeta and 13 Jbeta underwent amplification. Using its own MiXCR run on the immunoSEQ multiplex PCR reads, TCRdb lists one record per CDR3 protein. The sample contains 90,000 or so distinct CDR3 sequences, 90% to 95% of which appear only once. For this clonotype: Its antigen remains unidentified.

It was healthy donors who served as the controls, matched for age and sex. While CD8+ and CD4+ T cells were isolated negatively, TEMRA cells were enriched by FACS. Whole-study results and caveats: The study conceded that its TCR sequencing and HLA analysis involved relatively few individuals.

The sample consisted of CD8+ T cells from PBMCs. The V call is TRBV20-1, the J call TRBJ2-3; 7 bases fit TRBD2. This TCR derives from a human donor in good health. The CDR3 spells CSAAALADAPDTQYF. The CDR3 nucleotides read TGCAGTGCTGCCGCCCTAGCGGACGCACCGGATACGCAGTATTTT.